This TCR beta chain stems from a study of Graves' ophthalmopathy and Graves' hyperthyroidism. Across the study: Investigators collected peripheral blood at initial diagnosis, before any treatment was given.

Broader study findings: Using a 13-signature model, the authors split ophthalmopathy from stable hyperthyroidism, with roughly 90% sensitivity and approximately 78% specificity. Blood contained most expanded thyroid clonotypes exceeding 0.001 frequency.

RNA transcripts yielded amplified TCR beta CDR3 regions. RT-PCR with HTBI primers came first, then second-round multiplex PCR. TCRdb analysed the multiplex PCR reads with MiXCR anew, one entry per CDR3 protein. This repertoire shows 450,000 or so distinct CDR3 sequences, roughly an eighth found once; its top ten account for around 9.8%. This clonotype was recorded many times. Its antigen is currently unknown. Compared with germline, one end of the junction differs, possibly owing to a read error. Germline V lookup: CDR1 MDHEN, CDR2 SYDVKM. There are 14 residues in the CDR3. V and J are TRBV28 and TRBJ2-2; D is ambiguous. Sequenced: blood. The source is a woman aged 25 to 45 with Graves' ophthalmopathy. CDR3 coding DNA: TGTGCCAGCAGCCTCACATCCGCCACCGAGGAGCTGTTTTTT. Residues: CASSLTSATEELFF.